The 13 T cell receptor beta chains below all came from one sample that was sequenced in a study of blood T cell repertoires in COVID-19. Profiling relied on immunoSEQ multiplex PCR, and the TCRdb table lists in-frame clones only, not all of them. The repertoire holds around 180,000 clones, with under 85% as singletons. The sequenced sample was peripheral blood. These receptors came from an elderly man with COVID-19, enrolled during active disease.

This chain links TRBV6-5 with TRBJ1-2; D is unclear. The CDR3 is made up of 10 amino acids. The V end lost 7 bases, the J end lost 5 bases, and 5 bases lay between the germline ends. The germline V gene encodes CDR1 MNHEY and CDR2 SVGAGI. The CDR3 loop is CASNEYGYTF. The CDR3 coding sequence is TGTGCCAGCAACGAGTATGGCTACACCTTC.

The V and J genes are TRBV27 and TRBJ1-1; TRBD1 matches at 11 bases. Germline V gene data show CDR1 as MNHEY and CDR2 as SMNVEV (reference sequence). V trimming: 5 bases; J trimming: 6 bases; junction bases outside the gene matches: 5. CDR3 length equals 14 residues. CDR3 residues: CASSPGQGAAEAFF. The CDR3 nucleotides are TGTGCCAGCAGTCCCGGACAGGGGGCCGCTGAAGCTTTCTTT.

The genes are TRBV27 and TRBJ1-2; D unresolved. The CDR3 totals 13 residues. The germline gives CDR1 MNHEY, CDR2 SMNVEV (reference sequence). V dropped 8 bases and J dropped 0 bases, with 10 bases sitting between them. The CDR3 DNA is TGTGCCAGCTGTCCCCGTACTAACTATGGCTACACCTTC. It encodes CASCPRTNYGYTF.

The chain carries TRBV6-5 and TRBJ2-1; D is perhaps TRBD1 (5 bases). The V end lost 6 bases, the J end lost 1 base, and 10 bases lay between the germline ends. Per germline, CDR1 MNHEY and CDR2 SVGAGI. The CDR3 runs 14 residues. In nucleotides, the CDR3 is TGTGCCAGCAGGATACAGGTGTCCTACAATGAGCAGTTCTTC. Translated, it gives CASRIQVSYNEQFF.

CDR3: CASIIGQGGETQYF. The CDR3 DNA reads TGTGCCAGCATCATAGGACAGGGAGGGGAGACCCAGTACTTC. This chain connects TRBV7-8 to TRBJ2-5; D is possibly TRBD1 (8 bases). This CDR3 has 14 residues. Trimming took 7 bases from V and 5 from J, leaving 17 bases between them. CDR1 and CDR2 (germline): SGHVS, FQNEAQ. The full variable domain, its missing parts supplied by reference TRBV7-8 and TRBJ2-5, is GAGVSQSPRYKVAKRGQDVALRCDPISGHVSLFWYQQALGQGPEFLTYFQNEAQLDKSGLPSDRFFAERPEGSVSTLKIQRTQQEDSAVYLCASIIGQGGETQYFGPGTRLLVL.

This rearrangement joins TRBV10-2 to TRBJ2-1; TRBD1 matches 8 bases. The germline V gene encodes CDR1 WSHSY and CDR2 SAAADI. The CDR3 extends over 15 amino acids. With V trimmed by 6 bases and J by 7 bases, 11 bases remained unmatched. CDR3 region: CASSHQDRALNEQFF. CDR3 nucleotide sequence: TGCGCCAGCAGCCACCAGGACAGGGCTTTGAATGAGCAGTTCTTC.

V gene TRBV24-1 combines with J gene TRBJ2-7; TRBD2 matches 12 bases. CDR1 and CDR2 (germline): KGHDR, SFDVKD. After removal of 4 bases from V and 6 bases from J, the junction contained 3 bases not matched to a gene. The CDR3 loop spans 14 amino acids. CDR3 sequence (DNA): TGTGCCACCAGTGAGACTAGCGGGGGACCCGAGCAGTACTTC. It encodes CATSETSGGPEQYF.

This sequence joins TRBV27 and TRBJ1-2; D perhaps matches TRBD1 (5 bases). V shed 2 bases and J shed 2 bases, with 6 bases lying between them. CDR3 length: 13 amino acids. Germline CDR1 reads MNHEY; CDR2 reads SMNVEV (reference sequence). CDR3 amino acids: CASSLDRNYGYTF. Here the CDR3 DNA reads TGTGCCAGCAGTTTAGACAGAAACTATGGCTACACCTTC.

This rearrangement joins TRBV6-6 to TRBJ1-1, with a tentative D call TRBD1 (5 bases). There are 14 residues in the CDR3. CDR1 MNHNY and CDR2 SVGAGI come from the germline V gene (reference sequence). V dropped 0 bases and J dropped 11 bases, with 16 bases sitting between them. CDR3 loop: CASSYSIGGDRAFF. The DNA for the CDR3 is TGTGCCAGCAGTTACTCGATCGGGGGGGATCGTGCTTTCTTT.

The chain carries TRBV5-6 and TRBJ1-2, with 7 bases matching TRBD1. CDR1 SGHDT and CDR2 YYEEEE come from the germline V gene. V trimming: 3 bases; J trimming: 3 bases; junction bases outside the gene matches: 5. The CDR3 has 14 amino acids. CDR3 sequence: CASSWRDRDYGYTF. The CDR3 bases are TGTGCCAGCAGCTGGAGGGACAGAGACTATGGCTACACCTTC.

The chain couples TRBV28 to TRBJ1-2; D perhaps matches TRBD1 (6 bases). CDR3 length: 13 residues. CDR1 and CDR2 from the germline V gene are MDHEN and SYDVKM. Trimming pared 3 bases from V and 8 bases from J, leaving 13 bases between. The DNA for the CDR3 is TGTGCCAGCAGTTTGCCCAACAGGGTCGGCTACACCTTC. Its translation is CASSLPNRVGYTF.

The chain employs TRBV6-9 and TRBJ1-1; no definite D call. V was cut by 4 bases and J by 1 base, with 13 bases left in between. CDR3 length: 15 amino acids. CDR1 MNHGY and CDR2 SVAAGI come from the germline V gene. As DNA, the CDR3 is TGTGCCAGCAGTTCCGACCGGGAGGGGAACACTGAAGCTTTCTTT. Translating gives CASSSDREGNTEAFF.

The V gene is TRBV7-2, the J gene TRBJ1-2; 7 positions agree with TRBD1. This CDR3 has 13 residues. V gave up 1 base and J gave up 9 bases; unmatched junction bases: 5. Germline V gene data show CDR1 as SGHTA and CDR2 as FQGNSA. The CDR3 protein is CASSLEQGLSYTF. CDR3 DNA: TGTGCCAGCAGCTTAGAACAGGGGCTGAGCTACACCTTC.